One and the same sample provided the 5 T cell receptor beta chains below, sequenced in a study of OX40 agonist ivuxolimab in advanced cancers. Profiling relied on immunoSEQ multiplex PCR, and the TCRdb table lists in-frame clones only, not all of them. The sample yields tens of thousands of clones, around 88% seen once. The specimen was CD4+ or CD8+ T cells sorted from blood, collected in a trial of the OX40 agonist ivuxolimab. These receptors all come from an adult with an advanced solid tumor such as melanoma, head and neck, liver or kidney cancer.

This chain uses TRBV11-3 with TRBJ1-2, with unresolved D. Trimming removed 4 bases at V and 8 bases at J, with 14 bases between. The germline V gene has CDR1 SGHNT and CDR2 YENEEA. The CDR3 runs 13 residues. CDR3 amino acids: CASSSRATHGYTF. DNA of the CDR3: TGTGCCAGCAGCTCCCGGGCCACCCACGGCTACACCTTC.

J is TRBJ2-5 and V is TRBV7-3, with D perhaps TRBD2 (5 bases). V lost 4 bases to trimming and J lost 5 bases, with 11 bases between them. The CDR3 loop spans 13 amino acids. The germline CDR1 and CDR2 sequences are SGHTA and FQGTGA. CDR3 residues: CASSSRGRETQYF. The CDR3 region has the DNA TGTGCCAGCAGCTCCCGGGGTCGGGAGACCCAGTACTTC.

This rearrangement joins TRBV5-4 to TRBJ2-1, with D unclear. The CDR3 is 14 residues long. Between the trimmed V and J ends, which lost 0 bases and 9 bases, there was a span of 13 bases. Looked up from germline, CDR1 is SGHNT and CDR2 is YYREEE (reference sequence). CDR3 sequence: CASSLASFFGEQFF. The CDR3 nucleotides read TGTGCCAGCAGCTTGGCTAGTTTCTTTGGTGAGCAGTTCTTC.

The V and J genes are TRBV7-9 and TRBJ2-3; D remains unclear. Germline V gives CDR1 SEHNR, CDR2 FQNEAQ (reference sequence). The CDR3 runs to 14 residues. V lost 8 bases and J lost 4, with 16 bases in between. CDR3 DNA: TGTGCCAGCGCCTTTCCCGGTATGCCAGATACGCAGTATTTT. Residues: CASAFPGMPDTQYF.

The chain couples TRBV19 to TRBJ1-2, with 7 bases matching TRBD1. Germline CDR1 and CDR2: LNHDA and SQIVND (reference sequence). V gave up 3 bases and J gave up 5 bases; unmatched junction bases: 9. The CDR3 length is 15 residues. Here the CDR3 reads CASSITGVELYGYTF. The CDR3 DNA reads as TGTGCCAGTAGTATCACAGGGGTCGAATTGTATGGCTACACCTTC. Combining the CDR3 with reference TRBV19 and TRBJ1-2 gives the whole variable domain DGGITQSPKYLFRKEGQNVTLSCEQNLNHDAMYWYRQDPGQGLRLIYYSQIVNDFQKGDIAEGYSVSREKKESFPLTVTSAQKNPTAFYLCASSITGVELYGYTFGSGTRLTVV.